The 14 T cell receptor beta chains below all came from one sample that was sequenced in a study of blood T cell repertoires in COVID-19. Sequenced by immunoSEQ multiplex PCR; TCRdb stores in-frame clones only, minus some. This table holds approximately 200,000 clones, 80% to 85% found once. Sequencing was carried out using peripheral blood. The receptors here all came from a woman older than 75 with COVID-19, enrolled during active disease.

This clone has only one observation. V is TRBV18 and J is TRBJ2-1; 7 nucleotides match TRBD2. The germline CDR1 and CDR2 sequences are KGHSH and LQKENI. V dropped 0 bases and J dropped 0; count of bases not matched to a gene: 2. There are 16 residues in the CDR3. The CDR3 sequence: CASSPPAGSSYNEQFF. The CDR3 region has the DNA TGTGCCAGCTCACCACCAGCGGGGAGCTCCTACAATGAGCAGTTCTTC.

The V and J genes are TRBV5-6 and TRBJ2-5; TRBD2 matches 11 bases. V trimming: 1 base; J trimming: 4 bases; junction bases outside the gene matches: 9. The CDR3 is made up of 17 amino acids. The germline V gene has CDR1 SGHDT and CDR2 YYEEEE. DNA for the CDR3: TGTGCCAGCAGCTTGAAGGCTAGCGGGAGGTACGGAGAGACCCAGTACTTC. This encodes CASSLKASGRYGETQYF. Based on the CDR3 plus reference TRBV5-6 and TRBJ2-5, the full variable domain is DAGVTQSPTHLIKTRGQQVTLRCSPKSGHDTVSWYQQALGQGPQFIFQYYEEEERQRGNFPDRFSGHQFPNYSSELNVNALLLGDSALYLCASSLKASGRYGETQYFGPGTRLLVL.

This clone was seen once. V is TRBV19 and J is TRBJ2-7; TRBD1 is a possible D gene (6 bases). Germline V lookup: CDR1 LNHDA, CDR2 SQIVND (reference sequence). The CDR3 is made up of 12 amino acids. V shed 2 bases and J shed 6 bases, with 8 bases lying between them. CDR3 protein: CASSISGAEQYF. CDR3 DNA: TGTGCCAGTAGTATATCAGGGGCCGAGCAGTACTTC.

This chain links TRBV7-9 with TRBJ2-7; 9 bases map to TRBD1. V was clipped by 4 bases and J by 6 bases; unmatched bases: 4. CDR1 is SEHNR, CDR2 FQNEAQ, per germline (reference sequence). This CDR3 spans 13 amino acids. The CDR3 nucleotides are TGTGCCAGCAGCTCGGGACAGGGATTCGAGCAGTACTTC. This encodes CASSSGQGFEQYF.

The V and J genes are TRBV4-2 and TRBJ2-5; D is ambiguous. Germline V gives CDR1 LGHNA, CDR2 YNFKEQ. Trimming cost V 0 bases and J 1 base, with 3 bases left between them. The CDR3 spans 13 residues. The DNA for the CDR3 is TGTGCCAGCAGCCAAGATCGCCAAGAGACCCAGTACTTC. Protein sequence: CASSQDRQETQYF.

This rearrangement joins TRBV5-1 to TRBJ1-2; 10 nucleotides agree with TRBD1. The J segment lost 3 bases and the V segment lost 6 bases, leaving 14 bases of the junction unmatched. Germline CDR1 and CDR2: SGHRS and YFSETQ. The CDR3 spans 17 residues. The CDR3 DNA follows: TGCGCCAGCACAGCGACCGGGACAGGGGTTTGGGACTATGGCTACACCTTC. This codes for CASTATGTGVWDYGYTF. The full variable domain, in which reference TRBV5-1 and TRBJ1-2 provide the parts outside the CDR3, is KAGVTQTPRYLIKTRGQQVTLSCSPISGHRSVSWYQQTPGQGLQFLFEYFSETQRNKGNFPGRFSGRQFSNSRSEMNVSTLELGDSALYLCASTATGTGVWDYGYTFGSGTRLTVV.

This clone was counted at least ten times. This chain uses TRBV11-2 with TRBJ2-7; D unresolved. Germline CDR1 SGHAT, CDR2 FQNNGV. CDR3 length: 13 residues. V was pared by 4 bases and J by 6 bases, with 13 bases between. This CDR3 is CASSSGDALEQYF. The CDR3 coding sequence is TGTGCCAGCAGCTCGGGTGACGCTCTCGAGCAGTACTTC.

This clone was seen only once. The chain couples TRBV2 to TRBJ1-2; 8 bases are a match to TRBD1. The length of the CDR3 is 14 residues. Trimming cost V 5 bases and J 8 bases; bases outside gene matches: 10. The germline gives CDR1 SNHLY, CDR2 FYNNEI. The CDR3 spells CASSRTGLGEGYTF. CDR3 DNA: TGTGCCAGCAGTCGGACAGGGCTTGGGGAGGGCTACACCTTC.

The rearrangement uses TRBV6-7 and TRBJ2-5; TRBD2 agrees at 14 bases. TRBV6-7 is classed as an ORF, of uncertain function. This CDR3 has 17 amino acids. With 5 bases clipped from V and 2 bases from J, the junction kept 7 bases outside the gene matches. The CDR3 is CASSQGLAGDYQETQYF. The CDR3 nucleotides are TGTGCCAGCAGTCAGGGACTAGCGGGGGACTATCAAGAGACCCAGTACTTC.

The rearrangement joins TRBV28 to TRBJ2-2, with TRBD2 matching over 11 bases. The CDR3 contains 16 residues. From germline, CDR1 is MDHEN and CDR2 SYDVKM. The J segment lost 4 bases and the V segment lost 5 bases, leaving 6 bases of the junction unmatched. CDR3: CASSPLAGGGTGELFF. In DNA, the CDR3 is TGTGCCAGCAGTCCGTTAGCGGGAGGGGGCACCGGGGAGCTGTTTTTT.

V is TRBV19 and J is TRBJ1-3; D ambiguous. The CDR3 is 17 residues long. V gave up 0 bases and J gave up 1 base, with 13 bases separating them. Germline CDR1 and CDR2: LNHDA and SQIVND (reference sequence). The CDR3 loop reads CASSIELMRLSGNTIYF. CDR3 coding DNA: TGTGCCAGTAGTATAGAGTTAATGCGTTTATCTGGAAACACCATATATTTT.

The genes are TRBV4-1 and TRBJ1-2; TRBD1 aligns across 8 bases. V shed 2 bases, J shed 1 base, and the junction held 3 bases outside the gene matches. There are 15 residues in the CDR3. Germline-derived CDR1 and CDR2 are MGHRA and YSYEKL. This CDR3 is CASSQPGQVNYGYTF. For the CDR3, the DNA is TGCGCCAGCAGCCAACCGGGACAGGTTAACTATGGCTACACCTTC.

This chain connects TRBV3-1 (or the pseudogene TRBV3-2) to TRBJ1-5; unclear D gene. The CDR3 totals 16 residues. Trimming left V 4 bases short and J 5 bases short, with 18 bases between. Germline CDR1 is LGHDT and CDR2 is YNNKEL (reference sequence). Here the CDR3 DNA reads TGTGCCAGCAGCCGAAGCGAAGGCCTACCCCATCAGCCCCAGCATTTT. This translates into CASSRSEGLPHQPQHF.

The chain uses TRBV7-2 and TRBJ2-3, with D hard to call. The V gene lost 5 bases and the J gene lost 3 bases, with 15 bases spanning the gap. The length of the CDR3 is 15 residues. CDR1 and CDR2 (germline): SGHTA, FQGNSA. The chain's CDR3 is CASSRNLYSTDTQYF. The CDR3 region has the DNA TGTGCCAGCAGCCGTAATTTATATTCGACAGATACGCAGTATTTT.